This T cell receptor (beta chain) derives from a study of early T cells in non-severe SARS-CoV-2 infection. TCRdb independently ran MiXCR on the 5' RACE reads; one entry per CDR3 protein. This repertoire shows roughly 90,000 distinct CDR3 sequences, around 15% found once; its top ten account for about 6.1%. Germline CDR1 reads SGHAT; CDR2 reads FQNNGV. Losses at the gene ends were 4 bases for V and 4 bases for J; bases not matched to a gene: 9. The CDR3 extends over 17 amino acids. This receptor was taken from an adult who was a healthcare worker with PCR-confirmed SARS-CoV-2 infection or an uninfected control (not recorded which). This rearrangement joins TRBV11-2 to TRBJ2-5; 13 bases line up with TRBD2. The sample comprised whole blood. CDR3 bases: TGTGCCAGCAGCTACAGCCGGCGGACTAGCGGGGGAGAGACCCAGTACTTC. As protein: CASSYSRRTSGGETQYF.